The clone carrying this T cell receptor beta chain was found many times. TCRdb redid the calling of the 5' RACE reads with MiXCR, one entry per CDR3 protein. The sample records around 300,000 distinct CDR3 sequences, 13% being singletons. This entry comes from a study of T-cell memory formation after mild COVID-19. Material for sequencing was PBMCs or a T cell subset sorted from them (not recorded which). This receptor was obtained from a man between 18 and 29 years old who had mild COVID-19 (a few samples of this study predate the infection). Cell type and time point are not known.

CDR3 DNA: TGTGCCAGCAGCTCCCGACTTAGCTCCTACAATGAGCAGTTCTTC. It translates to CASSSRLSSYNEQFF. The J gene is TRBJ2-1, the V gene TRBV11-2, with D uncertain. The CDR3 contains 15 residues. V shed 4 bases and J shed 0 bases, with 10 bases lying between them. Germline V gene sequence: CDR1 SGHAT, CDR2 FQNNGV.